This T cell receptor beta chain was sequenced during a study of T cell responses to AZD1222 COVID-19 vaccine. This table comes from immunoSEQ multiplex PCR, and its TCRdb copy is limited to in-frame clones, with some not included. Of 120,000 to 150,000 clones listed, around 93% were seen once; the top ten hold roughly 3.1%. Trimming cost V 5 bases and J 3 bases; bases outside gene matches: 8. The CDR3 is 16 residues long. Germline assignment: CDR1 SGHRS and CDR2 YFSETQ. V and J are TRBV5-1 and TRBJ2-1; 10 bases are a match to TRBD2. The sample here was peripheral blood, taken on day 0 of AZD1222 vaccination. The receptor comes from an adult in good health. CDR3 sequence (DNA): TGCGCCAGCAGGCCTGGACTAGCGGACGGCTACAATGAGCAGTTCTTC. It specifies CASRPGLADGYNEQFF.